A selection of T cell receptor beta chains follows, all from one sample in a study of CD8 T cells in Susac syndrome. A single record per CDR3 protein comes from TCRdb applying MiXCR to the immunoSEQ multiplex PCR reads. The sample has fewer than 150,000 distinct CDR3 sequences; approximately 95% are singletons. The sequenced sample consisted of CD8+ T cells from PBMCs. The source is a human donor in good health. Both conserved end residues are part of each CDR3. D genes are given only for firm matches. Clone sizes are given selectively: once, few, many, or a class where the clone is expanded.

>NA|medium-sized|TRBV6-5|TRBJ2-7
CASSYGDKYEQYF
TGTGCCAGCAGTTACGGGGACAAGTACGAGCAGTACTTC
>TRBD1|NA|TRBV30|TRBJ1-2
CAWSVVTGLLYGYTF
TGTGCCTGGAGTGTAGTGACAGGGCTGCTCTATGGCTACACCTTC
>TRBD1|NA|TRBV27|TRBJ1-5
CASRTRDRNQPQHF
TGTGCCAGCAGGACCCGGGACAGAAATCAGCCCCAGCATTTT
>TRBD2|NA|TRBV27|TRBJ2-7
CASSFVAGDYEQYF
TGTGCCAGCAGTTTTGTAGCGGGGGACTACGAGCAGTACTTC
>NA|NA|TRBV27|TRBJ1-5
CASGHQPQHF
TGTGCCAGCGGCCATCAGCCCCAGCATTTT
>NA|NA|TRBV7-9|TRBJ2-1
CASSLGWINEQFF
TGTGCCAGCAGCTTAGGGTGGATCAATGAGCAGTTCTTC
>NA|NA|TRBV9|TRBJ1-1
CASSVEWSDNEAFF
TGTGCCAGCAGCGTAGAGTGGTCAGATAATGAAGCTTTCTTT
>NA|NA|TRBV30|TRBJ1-5
CAWSVLAEQPQHF
TGTGCCTGGAGTGTACTCGCGGAACAGCCCCAGCATTTT
>TRBD1|NA|TRBV3-1|TRBJ1-4
CASSHLDRLSNEKLFF
TGTGCCAGCAGCCACCTGGACAGGCTATCTAATGAAAAACTGTTTTTT
>NA|NA|TRBV6-5|TRBJ2-3
CASSYSGFSGEQYF
TGTGCCAGCAGTTACAGCGGGTTTTCTGGAGAGCAGTATTTT
>TRBD1|NA|TRBV5-4|TRBJ2-7
CASSNRDRDYEQYF
TGTGCCAGCAGCAACCGGGACAGGGACTACGAGCAGTACTTC
>TRBD1|NA|TRBV29-1|TRBJ2-7
CSVENWGQGAYEQYF
TGCAGCGTTGAAAATTGGGGACAGGGGGCATATGAGCAGTACTTC
>NA|NA|TRBV29-1|TRBJ2-5
CSVMPGETQYF
TGCAGCGTGATGCCGGGGGAGACCCAGTACTTC
>NA|NA|TRBV9|TRBJ2-7
CASSVAGGHEQYF
TGTGCCAGCAGCGTAGCAGGAGGTCACGAGCAGTACTTC
>NA|NA|TRBV23-1|TRBJ2-6
CASSQITQLSSGANVLTF
TGCGCCAGCAGTCAAATCACACAGTTGAGCTCTGGGGCCAACGTCCTGACTTTC
>TRBD1|NA|TRBV30|TRBJ2-7
CAWNRGTGGYEQYF
TGTGCCTGGAACCGCGGGACAGGGGGCTACGAGCAGTACTTC
>NA|few|TRBV27|TRBJ2-7
CASRSSYEQYF
TGTGCCAGCAGGTCGTCCTACGAGCAGTACTTC
>NA|NA|TRBV15|TRBJ2-7
CATSRDRAGDYEQYF
TGTGCCACCAGCAGAGATCGGGCAGGGGACTACGAGCAGTACTTC
>NA|NA|TRBV12-3/TRBV12-4|TRBJ2-2
CASSPSETGELFF
TGTGCCAGCAGTCCGAGCGAGACCGGGGAGCTGTTTTTT
>TRBD1|NA|TRBV19|TRBJ1-1
CASSWGQKNTEAFF
TGTGCCAGTAGTTGGGGACAGAAGAACACTGAAGCTTTCTTT
>TRBD2|NA|TRBV29-1|TRBJ2-1
CSVEGLAGGSYNEQFF
TGCAGCGTTGAAGGGCTAGCGGGAGGTTCCTACAATGAGCAGTTCTTC
>NA|NA|TRBV20-1|TRBJ2-5
CSASDSTTGETQYF
TGCAGTGCTAGCGACTCCACGACGGGGGAGACCCAGTACTTC
>NA|NA|TRBV13|TRBJ2-7
CASSLAGSPEGLNEQYF
TGTGCCAGCAGCTTAGCCGGTTCTCCGGAGGGCCTGAACGAGCAGTACTTC
>NA|NA|TRBV9|TRBJ2-7
CASSGAGSYEQYF
TGTGCCAGCAGCGGGGCCGGGTCTTACGAGCAGTACTTC
>NA|NA|TRBV20-1|TRBJ2-3
CSARELADSTDTQYF
TGCAGTGCTAGAGAGCTAGCAGATAGCACAGATACGCAGTATTTT
>NA|NA|TRBV20-1|TRBJ2-7
CSAPSPHIYEQYF
TGCAGTGCTCCTTCCCCCCACATCTACGAGCAGTACTTC
>NA|few|TRBV24-1|TRBJ2-1
CATGDSYNEQFF
TGTGCCACGGGGGATTCCTACAATGAGCAGTTCTTC
>TRBD2|NA|TRBV29-1|TRBJ2-1
CSAWTSGSSYNEQFF
TGCAGCGCTTGGACTAGCGGGAGCTCCTACAATGAGCAGTTCTTC
>TRBD1|once|TRBV23-1|TRBJ1-5
CASSQSCQGAIRQPQHF
TGCGCCAGCAGTCAATCGTGTCAGGGGGCCATTAGGCAGCCCCAGCATTTT
>TRBD1|NA|TRBV30|TRBJ1-2
CAWDTGDQGYTF
TGTGCCTGGGACACAGGGGATCAAGGCTACACCTTC
>TRBD1|NA|TRBV5-6|TRBJ2-7
CASSLIWGGQGSYEQYF
TGTGCCAGCAGCTTGATTTGGGGCGGACAGGGATCCTACGAGCAGTACTTC
>NA|NA|TRBV29-1|TRBJ2-2
CSVKDAGPGELFF
TGCAGCGTCAAGGACGCTGGGCCCGGGGAGCTGTTTTTT
>NA|NA|TRBV29-1|TRBJ2-5
CSVEDSGLIQETQYF
TGCAGCGTTGAAGACTCGGGACTGATCCAAGAGACCCAGTACTTC
>NA|NA|TRBV30|TRBJ2-7
CAWSVKLGLHYEQYF
TGTGCCTGGAGTGTAAAGTTAGGGCTACACTACGAGCAGTACTTC
>NA|NA|TRBV27|TRBJ2-3
CASSWRLNTDTQYF
TGTGCCAGCAGTTGGCGTTTAAACACAGATACGCAGTATTTT
>NA|NA|TRBV5-6|TRBJ2-7
CASSEGLSSYEQYF
TGTGCCAGCAGCGAGGGACTCTCCTCCTACGAGCAGTACTTC
>TRBD2|NA|TRBV7-9|TRBJ2-5
CASSLVGAGVEETQYF
TGTGCCAGCAGCTTAGTAGGAGCGGGAGTTGAAGAGACCCAGTACTTC
>NA|NA|TRBV7-9|TRBJ1-2
CASSSLARDDTF
TGTGCCAGCAGCTCCCTAGCCCGGGACGACACCTTC
>NA|few|TRBV27|TRBJ2-3
CASSLQSTDTQYF
TGTGCCAGCAGTCTTCAGAGCACAGATACGCAGTATTTT
>NA|NA|TRBV7-2|TRBJ1-2
CASSQGYSPIYGYTF
TGTGCCAGCAGCCAGGGATACTCACCAATTTATGGCTACACCTTC
>TRBD2|once|TRBV27|TRBJ2-7
CASSLAGGKQYF
TGTGCCAGCAGTTTAGCGGGAGGAAAGCAGTACTTC
>NA|NA|TRBV29-1|TRBJ2-1
CSVVWINYEQFF
TGCAGCGTTGTTTGGATTAACTATGAGCAGTTCTTC
>TRBD1|NA|TRBV2|TRBJ2-1
CASSTPGQGAREQFF
TGTGCCAGCAGTACACCGGGACAGGGGGCCAGAGAGCAGTTCTTC